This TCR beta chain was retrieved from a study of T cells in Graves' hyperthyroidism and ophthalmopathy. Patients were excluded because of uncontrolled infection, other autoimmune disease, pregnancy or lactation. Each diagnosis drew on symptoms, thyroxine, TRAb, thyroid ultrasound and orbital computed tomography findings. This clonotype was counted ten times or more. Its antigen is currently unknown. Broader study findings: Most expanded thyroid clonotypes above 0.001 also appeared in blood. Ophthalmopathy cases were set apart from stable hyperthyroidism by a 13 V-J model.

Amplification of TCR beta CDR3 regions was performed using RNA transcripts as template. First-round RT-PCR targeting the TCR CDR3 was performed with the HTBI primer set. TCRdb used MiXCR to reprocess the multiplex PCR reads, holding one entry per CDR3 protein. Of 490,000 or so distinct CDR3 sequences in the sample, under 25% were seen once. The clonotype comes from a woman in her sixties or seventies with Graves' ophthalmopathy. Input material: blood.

Here the CDR3 reads CASGLLRGNEQYF. CDR3 bases: TGTGCTAGTGGTTTGCTCAGGGGAAACGAGCAGTACTTC. The gene calls are TRBV12-5 and TRBJ2-7, with a possible D match to TRBD1 (6 bases). The germline V gene has CDR1 LGHNT and CDR2 FRNRAP. There are 13 residues in the CDR3. V was pared by 2 bases and J by 5 bases, with 10 bases between.